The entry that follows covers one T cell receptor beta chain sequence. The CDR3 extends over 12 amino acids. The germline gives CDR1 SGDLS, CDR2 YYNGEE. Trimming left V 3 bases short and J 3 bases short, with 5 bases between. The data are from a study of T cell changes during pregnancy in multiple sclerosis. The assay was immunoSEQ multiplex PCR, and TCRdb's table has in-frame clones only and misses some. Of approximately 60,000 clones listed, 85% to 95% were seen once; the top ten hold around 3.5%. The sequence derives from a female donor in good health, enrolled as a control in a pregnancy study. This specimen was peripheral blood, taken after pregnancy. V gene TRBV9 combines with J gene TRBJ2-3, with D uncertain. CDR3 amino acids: CASSGRTDTQYF. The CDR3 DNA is TGTGCCAGCAGCGGCAGAACAGATACGCAGTATTTT.